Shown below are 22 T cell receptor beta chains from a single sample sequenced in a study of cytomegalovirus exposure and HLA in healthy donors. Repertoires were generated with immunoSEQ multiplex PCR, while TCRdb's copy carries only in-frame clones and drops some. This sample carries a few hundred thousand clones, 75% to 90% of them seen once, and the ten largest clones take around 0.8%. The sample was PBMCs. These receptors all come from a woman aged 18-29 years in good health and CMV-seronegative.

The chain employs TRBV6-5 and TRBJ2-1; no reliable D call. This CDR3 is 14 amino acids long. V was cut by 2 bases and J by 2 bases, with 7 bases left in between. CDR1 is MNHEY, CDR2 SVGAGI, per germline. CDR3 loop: CASSYEAPYNEQFF. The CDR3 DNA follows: TGTGCCAGCAGTTACGAGGCACCCTACAATGAGCAGTTCTTC.

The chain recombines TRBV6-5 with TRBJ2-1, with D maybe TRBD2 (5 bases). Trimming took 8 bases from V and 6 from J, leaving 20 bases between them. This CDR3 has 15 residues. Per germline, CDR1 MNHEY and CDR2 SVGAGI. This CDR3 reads CASSSWVNGVNEQFF. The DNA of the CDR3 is TGTGCCAGCTCCTCGTGGGTAAACGGGGTCAATGAGCAGTTCTTC.

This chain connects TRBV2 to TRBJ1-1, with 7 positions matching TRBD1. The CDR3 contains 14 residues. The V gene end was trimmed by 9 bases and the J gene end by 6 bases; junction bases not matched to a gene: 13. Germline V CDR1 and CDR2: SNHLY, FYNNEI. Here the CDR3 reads CASRDRVGISEAFF. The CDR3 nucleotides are TGTGCCAGTAGAGACAGGGTCGGAATCTCTGAAGCTTTCTTT.

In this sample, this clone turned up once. The CDR3 protein is CASSLGTVQETQYF. Here the CDR3 DNA reads TGTGCCAGCAGCTTAGGGACAGTCCAAGAGACCCAGTACTTC. The chain links TRBV13 to TRBJ2-5; D is possibly TRBD1 (5 bases). Germline lookup yields CDR1 PRHDT and CDR2 FYEKMQ (reference sequence). There are 14 residues in the CDR3. Deletions cut 0 bases from V and 1 base from J, with 6 bases between.

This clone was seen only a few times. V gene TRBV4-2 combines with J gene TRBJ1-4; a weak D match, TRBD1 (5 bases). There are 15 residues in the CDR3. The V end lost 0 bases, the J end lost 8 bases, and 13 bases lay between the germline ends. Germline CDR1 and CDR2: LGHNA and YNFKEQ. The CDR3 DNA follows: TGTGCCAGCAGCCAAGAGAGAACAGGTGGAGAAAAACTGTTTTTT. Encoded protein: CASSQERTGGEKLFF.

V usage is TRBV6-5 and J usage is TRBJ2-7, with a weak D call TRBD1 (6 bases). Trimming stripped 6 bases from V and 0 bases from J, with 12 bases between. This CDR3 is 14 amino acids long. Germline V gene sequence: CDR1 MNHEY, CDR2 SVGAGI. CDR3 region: CASSPTGFSYEQYF. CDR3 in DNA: TGTGCCAGCAGCCCGACAGGTTTCTCCTACGAGCAGTACTTC.

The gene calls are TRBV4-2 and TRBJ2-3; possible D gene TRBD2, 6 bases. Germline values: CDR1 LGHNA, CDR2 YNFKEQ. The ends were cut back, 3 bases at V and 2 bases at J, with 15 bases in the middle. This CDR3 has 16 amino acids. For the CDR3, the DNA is TGTGCCAGCAGCCACCTGACTAGTACCGACACAGATACGCAGTATTTT. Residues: CASSHLTSTDTDTQYF.

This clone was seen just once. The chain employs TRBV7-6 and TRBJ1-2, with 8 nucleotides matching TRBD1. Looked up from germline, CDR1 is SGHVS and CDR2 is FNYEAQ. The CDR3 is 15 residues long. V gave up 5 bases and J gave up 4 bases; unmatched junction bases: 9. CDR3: CASSRGAGGSYGYTF. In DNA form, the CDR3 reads TGTGCCAGCAGCCGGGGGGCAGGGGGCTCCTATGGCTACACCTTC.

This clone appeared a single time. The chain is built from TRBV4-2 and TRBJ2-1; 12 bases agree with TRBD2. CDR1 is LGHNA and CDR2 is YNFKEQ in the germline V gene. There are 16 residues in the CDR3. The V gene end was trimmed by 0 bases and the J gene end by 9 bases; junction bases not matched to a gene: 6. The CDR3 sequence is CASSQEASGRVGEQFF. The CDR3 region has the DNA TGTGCCAGCAGCCAAGAGGCTAGCGGGAGGGTGGGTGAGCAGTTCTTC.

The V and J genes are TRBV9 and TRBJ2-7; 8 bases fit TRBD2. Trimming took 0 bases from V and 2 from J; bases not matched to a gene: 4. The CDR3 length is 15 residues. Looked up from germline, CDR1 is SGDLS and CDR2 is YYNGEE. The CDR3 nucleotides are TGTGCCAGCAGCGTAGAGGGTAGCGGGACCTACGAGCAGTACTTC. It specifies CASSVEGSGTYEQYF.

For the CDR3, the DNA is TGTGCCAGCAGCTTCGCGGACGAGCAGTACTTC. This translates into CASSFADEQYF. The genes are TRBV7-9 and TRBJ2-7; D is unclear. V gave up 3 bases and J gave up 5 bases, with 5 bases separating them. CDR1 SEHNR and CDR2 FQNEAQ come from the germline V gene (reference sequence). This CDR3 contains 11 residues.

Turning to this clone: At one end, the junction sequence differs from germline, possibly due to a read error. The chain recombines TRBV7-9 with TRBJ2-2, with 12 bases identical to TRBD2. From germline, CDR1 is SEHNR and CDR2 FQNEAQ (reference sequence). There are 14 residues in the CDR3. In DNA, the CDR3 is TGTGCCAGCAGCCTAGCGGGAGGGCCCGGGGAGCTGTTTTTT. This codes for CASSLAGGPGELFF.

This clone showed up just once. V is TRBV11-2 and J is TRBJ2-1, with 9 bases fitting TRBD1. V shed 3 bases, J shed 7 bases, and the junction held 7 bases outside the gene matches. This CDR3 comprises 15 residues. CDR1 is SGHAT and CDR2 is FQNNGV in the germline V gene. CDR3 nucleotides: TGTGCCAGCAGCTTCCGGGACGGGACAGGGAATGAGCAGTTCTTC. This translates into CASSFRDGTGNEQFF.

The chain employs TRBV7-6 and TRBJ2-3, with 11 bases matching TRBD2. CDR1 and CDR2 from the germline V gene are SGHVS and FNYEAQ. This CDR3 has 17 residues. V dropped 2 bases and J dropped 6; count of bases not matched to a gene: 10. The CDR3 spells CASSLSGLAGGWDTQYF. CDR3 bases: TGTGCCAGCAGCTTATCCGGGCTAGCGGGAGGTTGGGATACGCAGTATTTT.

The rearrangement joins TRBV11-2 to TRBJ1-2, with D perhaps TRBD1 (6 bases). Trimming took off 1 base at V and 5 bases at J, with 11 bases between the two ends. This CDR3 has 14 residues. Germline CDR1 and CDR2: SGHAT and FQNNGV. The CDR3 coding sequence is TGTGCCAGCAGCTTAGTGACAGGACCTTATGGCTACACCTTC. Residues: CASSLVTGPYGYTF.

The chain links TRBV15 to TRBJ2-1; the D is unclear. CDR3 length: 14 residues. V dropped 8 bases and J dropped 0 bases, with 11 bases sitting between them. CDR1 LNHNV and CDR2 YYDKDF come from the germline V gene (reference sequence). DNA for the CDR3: TGTGCCACCCGCCCCTCGGGCTCCTACAATGAGCAGTTCTTC. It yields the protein CATRPSGSYNEQFF.

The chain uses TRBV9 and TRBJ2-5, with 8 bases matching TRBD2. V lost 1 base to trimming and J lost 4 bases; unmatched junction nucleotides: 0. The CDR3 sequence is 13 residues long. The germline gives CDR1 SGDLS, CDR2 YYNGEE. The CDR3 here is CASSVSGRETQYF. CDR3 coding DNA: TGTGCCAGCAGCGTAAGCGGGAGAGAGACCCAGTACTTC.

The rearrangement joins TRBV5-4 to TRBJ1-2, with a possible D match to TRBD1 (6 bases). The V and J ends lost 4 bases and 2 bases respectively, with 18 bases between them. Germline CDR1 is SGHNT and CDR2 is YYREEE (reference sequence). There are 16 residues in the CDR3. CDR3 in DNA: TGTGCCAGCAGCGCCATGACAGGTCTCCCGAACTATGGCTACACCTTC. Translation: CASSAMTGLPNYGYTF.

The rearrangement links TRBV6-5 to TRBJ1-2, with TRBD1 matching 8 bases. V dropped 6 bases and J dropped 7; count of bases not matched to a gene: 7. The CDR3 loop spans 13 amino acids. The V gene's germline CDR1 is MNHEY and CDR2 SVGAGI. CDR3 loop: CASRPQGAAGYTF. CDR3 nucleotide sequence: TGTGCCAGCAGACCCCAGGGGGCGGCTGGCTACACCTTC.

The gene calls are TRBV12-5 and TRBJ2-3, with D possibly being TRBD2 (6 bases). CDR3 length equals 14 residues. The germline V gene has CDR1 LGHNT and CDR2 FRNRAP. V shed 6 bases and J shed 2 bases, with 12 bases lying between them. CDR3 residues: CASGRGGDTDTQYF. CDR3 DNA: TGTGCTAGTGGGCGGGGCGGAGACACAGATACGCAGTATTTT. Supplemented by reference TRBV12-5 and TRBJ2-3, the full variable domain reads DARVTQTPRHKVTEMGQEVTMRCQPILGHNTVFWYRQTMMQGLELLAYFRNRAPLDDSGMPKDRFSAEMPDATLATLKIQPSEPRDSAVYFCASGRGGDTDTQYFGPGTRLTVL.

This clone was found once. CDR3 loop: CASSAGSIPGTGELFF. CDR3 nucleotide sequence: TGCGCCAGCAGCGCCGGATCAATTCCGGGGACCGGGGAGCTGTTTTTT. The chain recombines TRBV5-1 with TRBJ2-2, with D maybe TRBD2 (5 bases). This CDR3 spans 16 amino acids. Germline V gene lookup returns CDR1 SGHRS and CDR2 YFSETQ. V gave up 4 bases and J gave up 5 bases, with 18 bases separating them.

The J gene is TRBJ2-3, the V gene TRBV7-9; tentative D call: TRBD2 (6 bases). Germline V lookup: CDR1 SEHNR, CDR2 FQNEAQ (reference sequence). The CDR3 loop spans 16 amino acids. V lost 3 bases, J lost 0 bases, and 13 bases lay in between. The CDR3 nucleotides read TGTGCCAGCAGCTTGGAGGGGCAACGAAGCACAGATACGCAGTATTTT. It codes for CASSLEGQRSTDTQYF.